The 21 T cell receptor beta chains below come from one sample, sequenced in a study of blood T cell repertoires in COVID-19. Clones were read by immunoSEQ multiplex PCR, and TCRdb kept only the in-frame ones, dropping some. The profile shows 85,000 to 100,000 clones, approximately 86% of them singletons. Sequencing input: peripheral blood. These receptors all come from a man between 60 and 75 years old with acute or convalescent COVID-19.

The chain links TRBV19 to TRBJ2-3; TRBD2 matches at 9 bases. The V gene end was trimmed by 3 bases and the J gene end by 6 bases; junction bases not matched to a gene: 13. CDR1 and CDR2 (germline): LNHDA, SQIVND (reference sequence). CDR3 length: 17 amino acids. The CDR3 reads CASSMRLRAGGPDTQYF. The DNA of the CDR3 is TGTGCCAGTAGTATGAGGCTCCGGGCGGGAGGGCCGGATACGCAGTATTTT.

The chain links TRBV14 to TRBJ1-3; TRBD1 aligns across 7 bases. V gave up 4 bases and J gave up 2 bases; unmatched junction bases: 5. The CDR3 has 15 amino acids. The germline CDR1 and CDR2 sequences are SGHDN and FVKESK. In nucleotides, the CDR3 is TGTGCCAGCAGCCTCCTAGGGACAGCTGGAAACACCATATATTTT. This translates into CASSLLGTAGNTIYF.

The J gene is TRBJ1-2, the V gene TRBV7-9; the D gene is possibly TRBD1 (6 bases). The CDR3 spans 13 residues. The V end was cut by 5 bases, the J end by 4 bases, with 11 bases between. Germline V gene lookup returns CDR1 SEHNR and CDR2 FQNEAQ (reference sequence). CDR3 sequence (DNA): TGTGCCAGCAGCCGGGGACAACTCTATGGCTACACCTTC. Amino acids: CASSRGQLYGYTF.

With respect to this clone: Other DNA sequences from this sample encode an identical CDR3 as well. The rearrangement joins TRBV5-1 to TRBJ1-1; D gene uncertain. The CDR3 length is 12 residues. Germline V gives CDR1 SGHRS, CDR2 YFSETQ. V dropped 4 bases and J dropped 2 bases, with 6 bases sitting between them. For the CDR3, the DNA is TGCGCCAGCAGCCGGGGAAACACTGAAGCTTTCTTT. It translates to CASSRGNTEAFF.

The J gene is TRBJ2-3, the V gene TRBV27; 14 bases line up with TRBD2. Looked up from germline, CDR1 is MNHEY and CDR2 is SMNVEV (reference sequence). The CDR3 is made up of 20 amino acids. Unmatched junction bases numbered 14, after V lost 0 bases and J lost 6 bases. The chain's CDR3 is CASSLSFRTSGGPPMDTQYF. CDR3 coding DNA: TGTGCCAGCAGTTTATCGTTTAGGACTAGCGGGGGGCCCCCCATGGATACGCAGTATTTT.

The DNA for the CDR3 is TGTGCCAGCAGCTTAATTCAGGGGGGTGAAGCTTTCTTT. Translation: CASSLIQGGEAFF. The J gene is TRBJ1-1, the V gene TRBV7-2, with 7 nucleotides matching TRBD1. Germline V lookup: CDR1 SGHTA, CDR2 FQGNSA. The ends lost 2 bases at V and 7 bases at J; junction bases unmatched: 4. The CDR3 extends over 13 amino acids.

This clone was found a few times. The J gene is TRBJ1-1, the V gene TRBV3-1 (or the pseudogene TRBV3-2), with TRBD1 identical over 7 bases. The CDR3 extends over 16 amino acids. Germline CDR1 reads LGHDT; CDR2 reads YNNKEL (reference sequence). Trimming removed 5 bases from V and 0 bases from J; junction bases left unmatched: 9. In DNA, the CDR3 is TGTGCCAGCAGCGCATTAATCGGGACAGTGAACACTGAAGCTTTCTTT. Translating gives CASSALIGTVNTEAFF.

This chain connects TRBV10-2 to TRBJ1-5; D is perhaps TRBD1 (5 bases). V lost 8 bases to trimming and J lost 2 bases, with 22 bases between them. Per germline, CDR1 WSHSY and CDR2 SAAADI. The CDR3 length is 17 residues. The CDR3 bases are TGCGCCAGCCTAAGGGGCGGTATTGGGAACCGCAATCAGCCCCAGCATTTT. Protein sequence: CASLRGGIGNRNQPQHF.

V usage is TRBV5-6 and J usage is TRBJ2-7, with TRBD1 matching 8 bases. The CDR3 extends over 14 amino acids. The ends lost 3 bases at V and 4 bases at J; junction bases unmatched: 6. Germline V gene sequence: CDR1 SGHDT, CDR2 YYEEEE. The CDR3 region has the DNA TGTGCCAGCAGCTGGGACAGGTCCCCATACGAGCAGTACTTC. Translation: CASSWDRSPYEQYF. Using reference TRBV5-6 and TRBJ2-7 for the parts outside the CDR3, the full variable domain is DAGVTQSPTHLIKTRGQQVTLRCSPKSGHDTVSWYQQALGQGPQFIFQYYEEEERQRGNFPDRFSGHQFPNYSSELNVNALLLGDSALYLCASSWDRSPYEQYFGPGTRLTVT.

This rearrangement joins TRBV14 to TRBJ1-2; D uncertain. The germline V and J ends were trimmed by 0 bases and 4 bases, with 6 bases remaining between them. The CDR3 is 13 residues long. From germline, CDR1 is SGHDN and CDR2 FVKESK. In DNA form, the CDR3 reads TGTGCCAGCAGCCAAGATTACAGCTATGGCTACACCTTC. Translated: CASSQDYSYGYTF.

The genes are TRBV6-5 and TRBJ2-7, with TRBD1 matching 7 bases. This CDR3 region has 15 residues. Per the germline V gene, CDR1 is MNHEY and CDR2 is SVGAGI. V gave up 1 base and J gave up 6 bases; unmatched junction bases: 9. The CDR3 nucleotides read TGTGCCAGCAGTTACTTCACTTCCGGGACAGCCGAGCAGTACTTC. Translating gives CASSYFTSGTAEQYF.

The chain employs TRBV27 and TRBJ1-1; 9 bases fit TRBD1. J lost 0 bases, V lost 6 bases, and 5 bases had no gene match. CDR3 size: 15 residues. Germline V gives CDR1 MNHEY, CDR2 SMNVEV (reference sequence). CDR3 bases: TGTGCCAGCAGGTGGACAGGGGTTATGAACACTGAAGCTTTCTTT. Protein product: CASRWTGVMNTEAFF.

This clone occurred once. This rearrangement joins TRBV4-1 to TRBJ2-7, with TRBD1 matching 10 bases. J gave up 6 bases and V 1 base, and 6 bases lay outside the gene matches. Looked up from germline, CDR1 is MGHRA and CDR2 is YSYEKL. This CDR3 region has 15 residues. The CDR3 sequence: CASSQAGQGVGEQYF. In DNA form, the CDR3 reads TGCGCCAGCAGCCAAGCAGGACAGGGGGTTGGCGAGCAGTACTTC.

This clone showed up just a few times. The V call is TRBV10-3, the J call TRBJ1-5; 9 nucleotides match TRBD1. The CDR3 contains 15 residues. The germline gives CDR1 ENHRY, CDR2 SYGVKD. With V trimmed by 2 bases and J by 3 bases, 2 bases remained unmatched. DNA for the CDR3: TGTGCCATCAGTGAGGGGACAGGGAACAATCAGCCCCAGCATTTT. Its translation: CAISEGTGNNQPQHF.

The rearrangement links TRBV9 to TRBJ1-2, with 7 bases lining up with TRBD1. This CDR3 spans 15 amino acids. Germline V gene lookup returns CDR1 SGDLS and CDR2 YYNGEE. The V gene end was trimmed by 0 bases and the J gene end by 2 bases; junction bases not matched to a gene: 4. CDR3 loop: CASSVEPDRNYGYTF. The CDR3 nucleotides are TGTGCCAGCAGCGTAGAACCGGACAGGAACTATGGCTACACCTTC.

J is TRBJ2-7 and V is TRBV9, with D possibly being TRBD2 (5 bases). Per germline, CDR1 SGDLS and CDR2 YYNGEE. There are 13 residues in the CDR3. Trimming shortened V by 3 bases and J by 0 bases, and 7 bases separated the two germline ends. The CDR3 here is CASSGGSSYEQYF. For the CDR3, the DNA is TGTGCCAGCAGCGGAGGGAGCTCCTACGAGCAGTACTTC.

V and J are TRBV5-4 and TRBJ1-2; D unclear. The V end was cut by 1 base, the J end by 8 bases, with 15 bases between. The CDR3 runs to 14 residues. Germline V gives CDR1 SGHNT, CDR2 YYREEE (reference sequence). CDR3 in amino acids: CASSLSIGTEGYTF. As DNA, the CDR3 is TGTGCCAGCAGCTTGTCCATAGGAACGGAGGGCTACACCTTC. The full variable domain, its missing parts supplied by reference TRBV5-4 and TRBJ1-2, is ETGVTQSPTHLIKTRGQQVTLRCSSQSGHNTVSWYQQALGQGPQFIFQYYREEENGRGNFPPRFSGLQFPNYSSELNVNALELDDSALYLCASSLSIGTEGYTFGSGTRLTVV.

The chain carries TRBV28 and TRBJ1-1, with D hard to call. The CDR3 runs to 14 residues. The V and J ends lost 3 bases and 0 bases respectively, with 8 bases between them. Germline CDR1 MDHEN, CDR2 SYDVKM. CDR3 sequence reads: CASSFTGMNTEAFF. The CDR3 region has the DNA TGTGCCAGCAGTTTTACGGGGATGAACACTGAAGCTTTCTTT.

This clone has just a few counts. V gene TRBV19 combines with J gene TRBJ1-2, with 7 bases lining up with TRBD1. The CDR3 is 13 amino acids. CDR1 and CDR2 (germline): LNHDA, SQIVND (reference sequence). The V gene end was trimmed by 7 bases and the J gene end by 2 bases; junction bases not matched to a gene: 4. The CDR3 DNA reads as TGTGCCAGTAATAGGGGGCTGAACTATGGCTACACCTTC. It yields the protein CASNRGLNYGYTF.

The CDR3 is CASSVRGGEAFF. In DNA form, the CDR3 reads TGTGCCAGCAGCGTCCGAGGGGGAGAGGCTTTCTTT. The chain recombines TRBV13 with TRBJ1-1; possibly TRBD1 for D (6 bases). Germline V lookup: CDR1 PRHDT, CDR2 FYEKMQ (reference sequence). The CDR3 runs to 12 residues. V dropped 5 bases and J dropped 11 bases, with 15 bases sitting between them. The whole variable domain, filled in from reference TRBV13 and TRBJ1-1, reads AAGVIQSPRHLIKEKRETATLKCYPIPRHDTVYWYQQGPGQDPQFLISFYEKMQSDKGSIPDRFSAQQFSDYHSELNMSSLELGDSALYFCASSVRGGEAFFGQGTRLTVV.

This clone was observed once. The CDR3 DNA is TGTGCCAGCAGTAGACAGGGCCGGGAGACCCAGTACTTC. Protein product: CASSRQGRETQYF. The chain couples TRBV6-2 or TRBV6-3 to TRBJ2-5; the match to TRBD1 covers 7 bases. This CDR3 region has 13 residues. Losses at the gene ends were 5 bases for V and 5 bases for J; bases not matched to a gene: 5. CDR1 is MNHEY, CDR2 SVGEGT, per germline.